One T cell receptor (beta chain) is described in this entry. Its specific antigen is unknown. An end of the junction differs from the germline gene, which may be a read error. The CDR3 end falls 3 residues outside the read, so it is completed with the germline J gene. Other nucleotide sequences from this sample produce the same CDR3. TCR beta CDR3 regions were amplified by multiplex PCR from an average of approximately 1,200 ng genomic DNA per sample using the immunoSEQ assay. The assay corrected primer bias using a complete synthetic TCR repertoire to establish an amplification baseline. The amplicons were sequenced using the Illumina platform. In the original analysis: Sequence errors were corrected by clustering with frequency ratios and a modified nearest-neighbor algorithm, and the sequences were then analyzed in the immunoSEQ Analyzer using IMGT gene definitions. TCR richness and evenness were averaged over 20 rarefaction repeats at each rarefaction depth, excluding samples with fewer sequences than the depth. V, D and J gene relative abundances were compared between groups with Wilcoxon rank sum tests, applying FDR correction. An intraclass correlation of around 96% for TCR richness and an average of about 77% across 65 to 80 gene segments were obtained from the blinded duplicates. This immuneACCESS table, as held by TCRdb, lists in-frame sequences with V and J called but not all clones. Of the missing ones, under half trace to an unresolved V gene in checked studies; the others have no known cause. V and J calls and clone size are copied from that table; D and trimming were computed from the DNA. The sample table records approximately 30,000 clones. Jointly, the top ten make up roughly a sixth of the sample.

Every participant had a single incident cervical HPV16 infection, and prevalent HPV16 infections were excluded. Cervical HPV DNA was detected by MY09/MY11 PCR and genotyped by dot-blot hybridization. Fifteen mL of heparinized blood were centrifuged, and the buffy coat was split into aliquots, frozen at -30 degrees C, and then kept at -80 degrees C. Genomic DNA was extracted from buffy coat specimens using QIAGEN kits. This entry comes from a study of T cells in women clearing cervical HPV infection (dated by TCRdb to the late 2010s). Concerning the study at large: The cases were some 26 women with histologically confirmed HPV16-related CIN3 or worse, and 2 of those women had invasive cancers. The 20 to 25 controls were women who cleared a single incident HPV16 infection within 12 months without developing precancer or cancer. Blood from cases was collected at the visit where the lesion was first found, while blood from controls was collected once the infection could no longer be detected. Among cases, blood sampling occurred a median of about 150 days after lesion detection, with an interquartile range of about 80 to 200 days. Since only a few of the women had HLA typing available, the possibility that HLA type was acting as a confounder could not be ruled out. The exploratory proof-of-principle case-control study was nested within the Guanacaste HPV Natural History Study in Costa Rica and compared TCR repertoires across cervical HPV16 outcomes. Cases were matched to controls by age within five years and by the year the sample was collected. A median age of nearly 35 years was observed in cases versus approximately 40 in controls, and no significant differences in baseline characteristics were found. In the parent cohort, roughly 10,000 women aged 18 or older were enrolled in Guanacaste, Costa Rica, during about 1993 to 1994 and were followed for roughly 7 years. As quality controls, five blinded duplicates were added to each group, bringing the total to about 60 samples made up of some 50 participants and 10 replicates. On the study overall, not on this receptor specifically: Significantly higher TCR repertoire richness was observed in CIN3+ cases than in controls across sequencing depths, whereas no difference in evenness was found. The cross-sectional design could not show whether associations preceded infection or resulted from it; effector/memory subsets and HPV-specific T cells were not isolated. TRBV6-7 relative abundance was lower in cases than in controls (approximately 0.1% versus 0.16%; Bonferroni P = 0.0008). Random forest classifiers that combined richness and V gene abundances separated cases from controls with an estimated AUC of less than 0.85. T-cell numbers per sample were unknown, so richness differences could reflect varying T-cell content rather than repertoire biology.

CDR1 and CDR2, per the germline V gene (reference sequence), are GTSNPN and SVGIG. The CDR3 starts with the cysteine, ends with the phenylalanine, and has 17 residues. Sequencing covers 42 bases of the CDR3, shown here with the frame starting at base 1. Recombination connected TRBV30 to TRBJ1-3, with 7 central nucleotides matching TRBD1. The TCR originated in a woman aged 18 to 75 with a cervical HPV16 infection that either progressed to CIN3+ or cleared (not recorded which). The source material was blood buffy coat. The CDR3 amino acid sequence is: CAWSRGTDLFSGNTIYF. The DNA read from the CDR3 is TGTGCCTGGAGTCGAGGGACAGATCTCTTCTCTGGAAACACT.